These 21 T cell receptor beta chains originate from one sample sequenced in a study of shared clonotypes between healthy human individuals. The method was immunoSEQ multiplex PCR; TCRdb's version includes in-frame clones alone and lacks a portion of them. The table records under 2,000,000 clones, roughly 95% of them present only once. CD45RO-negative, CCR7-selected cells formed the naive CD8 fraction, which excluded terminally differentiated effector memory CD45RA+ cells. Sequencing used naive CD8+ T cells sorted from blood. Receptors were obtained from a man younger than 30 in good health.

This sequence joins TRBV6-5 and TRBJ2-2, with unresolved D. Germline CDR1 and CDR2: MNHEY and SVGAGI. Trimming cost V 0 bases and J 1 base, with 6 bases left between them. The CDR3 has 15 residues. CDR3 loop: CASSYSRENTGELFF. In DNA, the CDR3 is TGTGCCAGCAGTTACTCGAGAGAGAACACCGGGGAGCTGTTTTTT.

In DNA, the CDR3 is TGTGCCAGCAGCTTGGTTGTCTCTGGGGGCTATGGCTACACCTTC. Amino acids: CASSLVVSGGYGYTF. The chain has TRBV5-5 and TRBJ1-2, with D perhaps TRBD1 (5 bases). Germline CDR1 is SGHKS and CDR2 is YYEKEE (reference sequence). V lost 0 bases and J lost 4, with 13 bases in between. The CDR3 has 15 residues.

The CDR3 sequence: CASVEDSLGGNTIYF. In DNA, the CDR3 is TGTGCCAGCGTTGAGGACAGTCTTGGAGGAAACACCATATATTTT. The chain has TRBV28 and TRBJ1-3, with a tentative D call TRBD1 (6 bases). Looked up from germline, CDR1 is MDHEN and CDR2 is SYDVKM. This CDR3 spans 15 amino acids. V was trimmed by 8 bases and J by 4 bases, leaving 18 bases between them.

CDR3 DNA sequence: TGTGCCAGCAGTGAAAGGGTCAGCTTTTACACCGGGGAGCTGTTTTTT. Its translation: CASSERVSFYTGELFF. J is TRBJ2-2 and V is TRBV6-1; D gene ambiguous. V lost 2 bases and J 3 bases, leaving 13 bases between the germline ends. CDR3 size: 16 residues. Per the germline V gene, CDR1 is MNHNS and CDR2 is SASEGT.

The chain links TRBV12-5 to TRBJ1-6; D gene unclear. CDR1 LGHNT and CDR2 FRNRAP come from the germline V gene. The ends were cut back, 1 base at V and 15 bases at J, with 7 bases in the middle. The CDR3 runs to 11 residues. The CDR3 DNA sequence: TGTGCTAGTGGTTTGGGTCCGATCCTCCACTTT. Protein product: CASGLGPILHF. The variable domain in full, with the rest retrieved from reference TRBV12-5 and TRBJ1-6, is DARVTQTPRHKVTEMGQEVTMRCQPILGHNTVFWYRQTMMQGLELLAYFRNRAPLDDSGMPKDRFSAEMPDATLATLKIQPSEPRDSAVYFCASGLGPILHFGNGTRLTVT.

This clone was seen only once. This chain uses TRBV19 with TRBJ2-7, with 9 bases matching TRBD2. Germline loops: CDR1 LNHDA, CDR2 SQIVND (reference sequence). V lost 0 bases to trimming and J lost 5 bases; unmatched junction nucleotides: 14. This CDR3 is 18 amino acids long. The CDR3: CASSIDLLAGFNRDEQYF. For the CDR3, the DNA is TGTGCCAGTAGTATAGATCTCCTAGCGGGGTTTAATCGCGACGAGCAGTACTTC.

The chain combines TRBV7-8 with TRBJ2-5, with D unresolved. Germline-derived CDR1 and CDR2 are SGHVS and FQNEAQ. V gave up 4 bases and J gave up 5 bases, with 8 bases separating them. This CDR3 is 12 amino acids long. CDR3 protein: CASSSAPETQYF. The CDR3 nucleotides read TGTGCCAGCAGCTCTGCCCCCGAGACCCAGTACTTC.

The chain recombines TRBV18 with TRBJ2-3; no definite D call. Trimming shortened V by 3 bases and J by 6 bases, and 7 bases separated the two germline ends. CDR3 size: 12 residues. Per germline, CDR1 KGHSH and CDR2 LQKENI. The CDR3 DNA is TGTGCCAGCTCACCCGCGCGGGATACGCAGTATTTT. As protein: CASSPARDTQYF.

On this clone: Other DNA sequences within the sample encode an identical CDR3. The chain couples TRBV7-9 to TRBJ2-7, with a possible D match to TRBD2 (5 bases). Trimming pared 1 base from V and 3 bases from J, leaving 10 bases between. The germline CDR1 and CDR2 sequences are SEHNR and FQNEAQ (reference sequence). This CDR3 has 14 amino acids. As DNA, the CDR3 is TGTGCCAGCAGCTTAGGGGGAGTTGACTACGAGCAGTACTTC. Amino acids: CASSLGGVDYEQYF. Combining the CDR3 with reference TRBV7-9 and TRBJ2-7 gives the whole variable domain DTGVSQNPRHKITKRGQNVTFRCDPISEHNRLYWYRQTLGQGPEFLTYFQNEAQLEKSRLLSDRFSAERPKGSFSTLEIQRTEQGDSAMYLCASSLGGVDYEQYFGPGTRLTVT.

V gene TRBV19 combines with J gene TRBJ1-5; TRBD1 might be the D (5 bases). Germline V gives CDR1 LNHDA, CDR2 SQIVND (reference sequence). V shed 10 bases and J shed 2 bases, with 18 bases lying between them. This CDR3 spans 15 amino acids. The CDR3 region has the DNA TGTGCCACCACGATCGCGGGGGTCGGCAATCAGCCCCAGCATTTT. Its protein is CATTIAGVGNQPQHF.

This chain connects TRBV13 to TRBJ2-3; 10 bases fit TRBD2. Germline values: CDR1 PRHDT, CDR2 FYEKMQ (reference sequence). Losses at the gene ends were 5 bases for V and 6 bases for J; bases not matched to a gene: 11. CDR3 length equals 16 residues. The CDR3 loop reads CASSLPSGGDKDTQYF. The DNA for the CDR3 is TGTGCCAGCAGCCTCCCGAGCGGGGGGGATAAGGATACGCAGTATTTT.

The CDR3 loop is CASSLQGVEQYF. For the CDR3, the DNA is TGTGCCAGCAGTCTACAGGGTGTCGAGCAGTACTTC. This chain links TRBV2 with TRBJ2-7, with a possible D match to TRBD1 (6 bases). V lost 5 bases and J lost 6, with 11 bases in between. The length of the CDR3 is 12 residues. Germline assignment: CDR1 SNHLY and CDR2 FYNNEI.

V usage is TRBV5-1 and J usage is TRBJ2-5, with TRBD1 identical over 10 bases. CDR1 is SGHRS, CDR2 YFSETQ, per germline. The CDR3 has 16 amino acids. Trimming removed 3 bases from V and 3 bases from J; junction bases left unmatched: 8. The CDR3 DNA is TGCGCCAGCAGCTCTGCGGACAGGGGGGATAAAGAGACCCAGTACTTC. The encoded protein is CASSSADRGDKETQYF.

The chain couples TRBV4-1 to TRBJ1-4; the D is unclear. With 1 base removed from V and 2 bases from J, the gap between germline ends came to 5 bases. The germline V gene encodes CDR1 MGHRA and CDR2 YSYEKL. The CDR3 runs to 14 residues. DNA for the CDR3: TGCGCCAGCAGCCAAGTGTTCACTAATGAAAAACTGTTTTTT. Translation: CASSQVFTNEKLFF.

The genes are TRBV10-3 and TRBJ2-7, with D possibly TRBD1 on 5 matching bases. The ends were cut back, 0 bases at V and 0 bases at J, with 6 bases in the middle. CDR3 length: 14 amino acids. Germline V gene sequence: CDR1 ENHRY, CDR2 SYGVKD. CDR3 DNA sequence: TGTGCCATCAGTGAGTCGACAGTCTCCTACGAGCAGTACTTC. Translated: CAISESTVSYEQYF.

This chain links TRBV9 with TRBJ2-7; 8 nucleotides match TRBD2. V dropped 0 bases and J dropped 2; count of bases not matched to a gene: 4. Germline CDR1 SGDLS, CDR2 YYNGEE. CDR3 length equals 15 residues. Written as DNA, the CDR3 is TGTGCCAGCAGCGTAGGACTAGCGCAGACCTACGAGCAGTACTTC. Amino acids: CASSVGLAQTYEQYF.

V gene TRBV10-3 combines with J gene TRBJ1-6; D uncertain. The V end lost 6 bases, the J end lost 0 bases, and 12 bases lay between the germline ends. Germline V gives CDR1 ENHRY, CDR2 SYGVKD. This CDR3 comprises 16 residues. In nucleotides, the CDR3 is TGTGCCATCAGCCAGGACGTAAGCTCCTATAATTCACCCCTCCACTTT. Protein sequence: CAISQDVSSYNSPLHF.

The chain joins TRBV2 to TRBJ2-3; TRBD2 matches at 9 bases. CDR1 is SNHLY, CDR2 FYNNEI, per germline. This CDR3 is built from 18 residues. J gave up 2 bases and V 3 bases, and 12 bases lay outside the gene matches. CDR3 nucleotides: TGTGCCAGCAGTGATAGGGGGGCTAGCGGGGACCCCACAGATACGCAGTATTTT. Translating gives CASSDRGASGDPTDTQYF.

This chain joins TRBV7-2 and TRBJ2-7; TRBD1 aligns across 7 bases. V shed 5 bases, J shed 3 bases, and the junction held 13 bases outside the gene matches. Germline V gene sequence: CDR1 SGHTA, CDR2 FQGNSA. This CDR3 is 16 amino acids long. Written as DNA, the CDR3 is TGTGCCAGCAGCCTCCGTTCCCCGACAGGGCTCTACGAGCAGTACTTC. It translates to CASSLRSPTGLYEQYF. Together with reference TRBV7-2 and TRBJ2-7, the CDR3 gives the full variable domain: GAGVSQSPSNKVTEKGKDVELRCDPISGHTALYWYRQSLGQGLEFLIYFQGNSAPDKSGLPSDRFSAERTGGSVSTLTIQRTQQEDSAVYLCASSLRSPTGLYEQYFGPGTRLTVT.

The V and J genes are TRBV4-2 and TRBJ1-1; D is uncertain. CDR3 length equals 13 residues. Trimming took off 0 bases at V and 5 bases at J, with 7 bases between the two ends. Germline-derived CDR1 and CDR2 are LGHNA and YNFKEQ. This CDR3 is CASSQDGGTEAFF. The CDR3 nucleotides read TGTGCCAGCAGCCAAGACGGAGGTACTGAAGCTTTCTTT.

V usage is TRBV5-3 and J usage is TRBJ2-7; possibly TRBD2 for D (5 bases). TRBV5-3 counts as an open reading frame of uncertain function. There are 18 residues in the CDR3. V lost 5 bases to trimming and J lost 4 bases, with 28 bases between them. CDR3 sequence reads: CARSTGAKTGGLKYEQYF. The CDR3 DNA is TGTGCCAGAAGTACTGGTGCGAAGACCGGAGGCCTAAAATACGAGCAGTACTTC.